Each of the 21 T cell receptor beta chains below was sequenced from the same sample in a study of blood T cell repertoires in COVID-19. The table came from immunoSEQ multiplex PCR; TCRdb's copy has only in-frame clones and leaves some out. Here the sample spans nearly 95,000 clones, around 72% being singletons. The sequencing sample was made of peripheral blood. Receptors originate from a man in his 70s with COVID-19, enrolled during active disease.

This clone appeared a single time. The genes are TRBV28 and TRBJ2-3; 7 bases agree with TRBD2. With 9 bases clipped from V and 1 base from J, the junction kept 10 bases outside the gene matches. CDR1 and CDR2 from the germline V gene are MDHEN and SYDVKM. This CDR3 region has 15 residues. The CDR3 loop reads CASGAPSGGTDTQYF. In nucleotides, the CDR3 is TGTGCCAGTGGGGCTCCTAGCGGAGGCACAGATACGCAGTATTTT.

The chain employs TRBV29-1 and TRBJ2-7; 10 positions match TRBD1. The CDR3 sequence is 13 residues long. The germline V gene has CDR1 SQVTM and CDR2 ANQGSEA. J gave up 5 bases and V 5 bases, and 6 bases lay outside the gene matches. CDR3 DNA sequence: TGCAGCGTTTGGGGGGACAGGGGCCACGAGCAGTACTTC. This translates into CSVWGDRGHEQYF.

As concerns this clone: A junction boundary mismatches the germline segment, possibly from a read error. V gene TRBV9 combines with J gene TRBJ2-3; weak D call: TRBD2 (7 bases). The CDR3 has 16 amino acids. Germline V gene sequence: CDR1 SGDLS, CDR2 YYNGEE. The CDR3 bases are TGTGCCCGCAGCGTAGGGGGGGGGCGCCAACAAGTGACGCAGTATTTT. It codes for CARSVGGGRQQVTQYF.

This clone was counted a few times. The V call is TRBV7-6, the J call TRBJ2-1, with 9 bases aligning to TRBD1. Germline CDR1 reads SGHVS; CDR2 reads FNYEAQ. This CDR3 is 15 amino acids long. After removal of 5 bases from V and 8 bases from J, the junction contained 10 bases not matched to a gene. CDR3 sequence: CASSPLDRGNHEQFF. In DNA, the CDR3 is TGTGCCAGCAGCCCGTTGGACAGGGGTAATCATGAGCAGTTCTTC.

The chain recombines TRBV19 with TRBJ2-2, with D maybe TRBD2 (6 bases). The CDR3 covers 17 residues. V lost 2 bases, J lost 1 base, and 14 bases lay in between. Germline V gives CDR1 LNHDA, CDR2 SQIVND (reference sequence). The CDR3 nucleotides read TGTGCCAGTAGTATAAGGTCGGGACTTTTGAACACCGGGGAGCTGTTTTTT. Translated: CASSIRSGLLNTGELFF.

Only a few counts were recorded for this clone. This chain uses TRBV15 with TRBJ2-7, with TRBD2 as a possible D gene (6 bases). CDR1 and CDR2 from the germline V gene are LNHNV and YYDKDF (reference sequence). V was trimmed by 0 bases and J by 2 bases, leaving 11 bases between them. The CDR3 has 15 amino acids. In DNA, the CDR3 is TGTGCCACCAGCAGAGATCGGGGGATGGCCTACGAGCAGTACTTC. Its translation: CATSRDRGMAYEQYF.

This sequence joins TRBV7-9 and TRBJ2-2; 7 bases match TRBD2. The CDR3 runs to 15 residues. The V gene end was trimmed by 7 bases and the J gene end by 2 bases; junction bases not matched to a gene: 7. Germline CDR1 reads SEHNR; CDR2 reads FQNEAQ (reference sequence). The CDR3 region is CASMASGDNTGELFF. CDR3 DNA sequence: TGTGCCAGCATGGCTAGCGGAGACAACACCGGGGAGCTGTTTTTT.

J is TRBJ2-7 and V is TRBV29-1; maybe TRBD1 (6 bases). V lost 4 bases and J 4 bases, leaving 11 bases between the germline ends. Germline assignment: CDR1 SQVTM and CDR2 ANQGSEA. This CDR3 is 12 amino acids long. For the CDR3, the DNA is TGCAGCGTTGCAGGGGCGCGGTACGAGCAGTACTTC. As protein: CSVAGARYEQYF.

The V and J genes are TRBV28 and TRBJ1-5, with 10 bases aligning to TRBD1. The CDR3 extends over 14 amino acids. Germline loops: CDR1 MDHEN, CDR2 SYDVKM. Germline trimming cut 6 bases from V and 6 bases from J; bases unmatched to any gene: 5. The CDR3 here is CASRPGQGVQPQHF. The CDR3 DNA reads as TGTGCCAGCAGGCCTGGACAGGGGGTTCAGCCCCAGCATTTT.

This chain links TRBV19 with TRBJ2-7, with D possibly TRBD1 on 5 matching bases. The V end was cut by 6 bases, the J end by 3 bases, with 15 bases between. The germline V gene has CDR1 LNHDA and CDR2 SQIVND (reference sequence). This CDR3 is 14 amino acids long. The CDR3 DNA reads TGTGCCAGTAGCCCGGGCAGGACAAGCTACGAGCAGTACTTC. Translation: CASSPGRTSYEQYF.

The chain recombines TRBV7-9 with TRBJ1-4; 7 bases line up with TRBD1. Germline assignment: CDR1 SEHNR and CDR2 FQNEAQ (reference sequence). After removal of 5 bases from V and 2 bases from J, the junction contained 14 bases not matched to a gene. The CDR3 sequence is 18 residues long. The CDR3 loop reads CASSLSPPRGRTNEKLFF. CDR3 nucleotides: TGTGCCAGCAGCCTGTCCCCTCCGAGGGGGCGGACTAATGAAAAACTGTTTTTT.

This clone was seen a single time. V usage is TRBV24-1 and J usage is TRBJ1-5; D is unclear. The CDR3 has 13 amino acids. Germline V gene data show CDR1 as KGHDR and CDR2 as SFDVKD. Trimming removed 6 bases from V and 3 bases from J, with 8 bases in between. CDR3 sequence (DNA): TGTGCCACCAGTACTGTCCCCAATCAGCCCCAGCATTTT. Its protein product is CATSTVPNQPQHF.

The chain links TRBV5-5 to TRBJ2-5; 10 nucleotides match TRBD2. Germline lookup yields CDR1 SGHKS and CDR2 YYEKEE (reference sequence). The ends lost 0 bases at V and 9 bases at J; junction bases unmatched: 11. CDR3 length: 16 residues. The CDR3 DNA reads TGTGCCAGCAGCTTGGTTCCAGCGGGAGGGCCCGCCGCCCAGTACTTC. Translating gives CASSLVPAGGPAAQYF.

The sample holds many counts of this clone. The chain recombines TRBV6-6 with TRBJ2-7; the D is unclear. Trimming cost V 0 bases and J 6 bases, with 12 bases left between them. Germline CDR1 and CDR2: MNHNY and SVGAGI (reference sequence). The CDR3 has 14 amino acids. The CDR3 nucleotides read TGTGCCAGCAGTTACTCGCAGGTAGAACCCGAGCAGTACTTC. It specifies CASSYSQVEPEQYF.

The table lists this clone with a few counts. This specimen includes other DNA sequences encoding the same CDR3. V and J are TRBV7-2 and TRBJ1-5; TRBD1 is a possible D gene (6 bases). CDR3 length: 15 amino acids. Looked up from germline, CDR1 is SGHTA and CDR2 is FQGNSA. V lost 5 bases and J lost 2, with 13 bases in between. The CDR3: CASSPTGGGNQPQHF. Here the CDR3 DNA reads TGTGCCAGCAGCCCCACTGGGGGCGGCAATCAGCCCCAGCATTTT.

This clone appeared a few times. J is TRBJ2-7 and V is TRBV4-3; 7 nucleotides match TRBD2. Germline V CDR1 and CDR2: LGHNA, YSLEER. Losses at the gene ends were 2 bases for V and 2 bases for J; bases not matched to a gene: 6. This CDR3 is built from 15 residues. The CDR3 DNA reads TGCGCCAGCAGCCAAAGTACTAGCGTTCCCTACGAGCAGTACTTC. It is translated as CASSQSTSVPYEQYF.

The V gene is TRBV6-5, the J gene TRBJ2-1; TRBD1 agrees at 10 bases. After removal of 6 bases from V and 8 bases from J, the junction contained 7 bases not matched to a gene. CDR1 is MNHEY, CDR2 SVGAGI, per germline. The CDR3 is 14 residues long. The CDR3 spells CASSWRQGADEQFF. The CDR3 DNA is TGTGCCAGCAGCTGGAGACAGGGGGCAGATGAGCAGTTCTTC.

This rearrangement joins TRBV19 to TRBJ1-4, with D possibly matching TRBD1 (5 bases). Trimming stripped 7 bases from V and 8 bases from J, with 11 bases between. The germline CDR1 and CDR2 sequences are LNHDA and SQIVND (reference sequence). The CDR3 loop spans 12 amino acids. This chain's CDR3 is CASTQGKEKLFF. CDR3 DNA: TGTGCCAGTACGCAGGGAAAGGAAAAACTGTTTTTT.

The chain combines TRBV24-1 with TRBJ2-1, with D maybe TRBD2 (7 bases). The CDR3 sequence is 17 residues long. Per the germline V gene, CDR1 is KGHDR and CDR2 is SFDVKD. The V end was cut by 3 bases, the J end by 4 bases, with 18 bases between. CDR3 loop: CATSDLGGTRGYNEQFF. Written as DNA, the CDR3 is TGTGCCACCAGTGATCTGGGGGGGACAAGGGGTTACAATGAGCAGTTCTTC.

CDR3 protein: CASMRTIISTDTQYF. In nucleotides, the CDR3 is TGTGCCAGCATGAGAACCATAATCAGCACAGATACGCAGTATTTT. V gene TRBV6-5 combines with J gene TRBJ2-3; the D is unclear. Germline assignment: CDR1 MNHEY and CDR2 SVGAGI. This CDR3 contains 15 residues. Trimming left V 7 bases short and J 0 bases short, with 14 bases between.

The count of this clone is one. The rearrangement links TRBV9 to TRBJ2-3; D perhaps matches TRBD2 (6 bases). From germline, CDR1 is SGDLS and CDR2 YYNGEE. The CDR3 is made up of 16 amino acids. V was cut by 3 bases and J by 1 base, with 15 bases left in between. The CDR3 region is CASSGRAWRGTDTQYF. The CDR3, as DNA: TGTGCCAGCAGCGGGAGGGCGTGGAGGGGCACAGATACGCAGTATTTT.